The clone carrying this T cell receptor (beta chain) came up once. This specimen comes from a study of T cell changes during pregnancy in multiple sclerosis. Only in-frame clones appear in the TCRdb table, and some are missing; sequencing was by immunoSEQ multiplex PCR. This table has about 87,000 clones, over 85% appearing once. Trimming took off 3 bases at V and 0 bases at J, with 6 bases between the two ends. Germline-derived CDR1 and CDR2 are SNHLY and FYNNEI. This CDR3 is 14 amino acids long. The sequence derives from a female donor in good health, enrolled as a control in a pregnancy study. The sample in question was peripheral blood, obtained in the third trimester of pregnancy. The rearrangement joins TRBV2 to TRBJ1-3; D gene unclear. The CDR3 region is CASSEASSGNTIYF. For the CDR3, the DNA is TGTGCCAGCAGTGAGGCAAGCTCTGGAAACACCATATATTTT.